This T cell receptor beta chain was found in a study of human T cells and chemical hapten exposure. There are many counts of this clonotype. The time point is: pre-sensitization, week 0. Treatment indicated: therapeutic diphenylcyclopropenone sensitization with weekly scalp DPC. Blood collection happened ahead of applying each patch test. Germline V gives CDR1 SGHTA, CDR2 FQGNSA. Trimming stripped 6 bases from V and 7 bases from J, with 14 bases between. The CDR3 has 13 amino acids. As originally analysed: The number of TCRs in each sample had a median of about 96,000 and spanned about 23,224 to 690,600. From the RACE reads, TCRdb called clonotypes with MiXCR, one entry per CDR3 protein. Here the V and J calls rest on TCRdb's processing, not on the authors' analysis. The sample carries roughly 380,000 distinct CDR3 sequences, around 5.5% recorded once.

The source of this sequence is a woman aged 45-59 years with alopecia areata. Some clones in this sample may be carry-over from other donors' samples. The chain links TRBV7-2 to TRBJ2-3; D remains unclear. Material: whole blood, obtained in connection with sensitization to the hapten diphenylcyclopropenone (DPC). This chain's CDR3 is CASRRQGLHTQYF. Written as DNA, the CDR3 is TGTGCCAGCAGACGCCAAGGTCTGCATACGCAGTATTTT.